The rows below give T cell receptor beta chains drawn from one sample of a study of blood T cell repertoires in COVID-19. Generated by immunoSEQ multiplex PCR, the TCRdb table keeps only in-frame clones and is missing some. The sample has about 72,000 clones; more than 75% are singletons. Sequencing input: peripheral blood. The source is a human donor in a cohort sampled during active COVID-19. CDR3s include the opening cysteine and the closing phenylalanine or tryptophan. Each record gives: D gene, J gene, clone size, V gene, CDR3 DNA, CDR3 protein. A D gene is named only where the DNA matches it firmly. Not every row has a clone size; where given, it reads once, few, many or a size class.

D: TRBD2
J: TRBJ2-7
size: NA
V: TRBV4-1
DNA: TGCGCCAGCAGCCAAGACCCAGCGGGAACTGCCTACGAGCAGTACTTC
CDR3: CASSQDPAGTAYEQYF

D: NA
J: TRBJ2-7
size: NA
V: TRBV28
DNA: TGTGCCACCGTCAACGGGGGAATCTACGAGCAGTACTTC
CDR3: CATVNGGIYEQYF

D: NA
J: TRBJ2-5
size: NA
V: TRBV5-4
DNA: TGTGCCAGCAGTCATCGGGACCAAGAGACCCAGTACTTC
CDR3: CASSHRDQETQYF

D: TRBD1
J: TRBJ1-1
size: NA
V: TRBV19
DNA: TGTGCCAGTAGTATCGGACAGGGTCGCGAAGCTTTCTTT
CDR3: CASSIGQGREAFF

D: NA
J: TRBJ2-7
size: NA
V: TRBV27
DNA: TGTGCCAGCAGTTTGTCCGGCTCCTACGAGCAGTACTTC
CDR3: CASSLSGSYEQYF

D: TRBD1
J: TRBJ1-6
size: once
V: TRBV30
DNA: TGTGCCCTTAATGTGGGGACAGGGAATTCACCCCTCCACTTT
CDR3: CALNVGTGNSPLHF

D: TRBD1
J: TRBJ2-5
size: NA
V: TRBV12-5
DNA: TGTGCTAGTGGTAAGGACAGGCAAGAGACCCAGTACTTC
CDR3: CASGKDRQETQYF

D: NA
J: TRBJ2-3
size: NA
V: TRBV5-4
DNA: TGTGCCAGCAGCTTGGACAGGACAGATACGCAGTATTTT
CDR3: CASSLDRTDTQYF

D: TRBD1
J: TRBJ1-1
size: NA
V: TRBV2
DNA: TGTGCCAGCAGTTTCAGGGGACAGGGAGTCACTGAAGCTTTCTTT
CDR3: CASSFRGQGVTEAFF

D: NA
J: TRBJ2-6
size: NA
V: TRBV11-2
DNA: TGTGCCAGCAGCTTTACTACAGGGATCTCTGGGGCCAACGTCCTGACTTTC
CDR3: CASSFTTGISGANVLTF

D: NA
J: TRBJ1-1
size: NA
V: TRBV12-3/TRBV12-4
DNA: TGTGCCAGCAGTCTAAGACCAGGCACTGAAGCTTTCTTT
CDR3: CASSLRPGTEAFF

D: NA
J: TRBJ1-2
size: NA
V: TRBV18
DNA: TGTGCCAGCTCACCCGAGGACCCCACTGGGAGTGGCTACACCTTC
CDR3: CASSPEDPTGSGYTF

D: NA
J: TRBJ2-5
size: NA
V: TRBV7-2
DNA: TGTGCCAGCAGCTTTAACGGGGGACAAGAGACCCAGTACTTC
CDR3: CASSFNGGQETQYF

D: TRBD1
J: TRBJ2-1
size: NA
V: TRBV11-3
DNA: TGTGCCAGCAGCTTAGGACCAACAGGGGACAATGAGCAGTTCTTC
CDR3: CASSLGPTGDNEQFF

D: TRBD1
J: TRBJ1-6
size: NA
V: TRBV6-5
DNA: TGTGCCAGCAGTTCCCCCTTGCAGGGGGTATCACCCCTCCACTTT
CDR3: CASSSPLQGVSPLHF

D: NA
J: TRBJ2-1
size: NA
V: TRBV24-1
DNA: TGTGCCACCAGTGGAGACAATGAGCAGTTCTTC
CDR3: CATSGDNEQFF

D: TRBD1
J: TRBJ2-7
size: NA
V: TRBV7-9
DNA: TGTGCCAGCAGCTTCTTAGGACAGGGGACTCAGGGGCAGTACTTC
CDR3: CASSFLGQGTQGQYF

D: NA
J: TRBJ2-2
size: NA
V: TRBV5-1
DNA: TGCGCCAGCAGCTTATTGGGCAGGGGAAACACCGGGGAGCTGTTTTTT
CDR3: CASSLLGRGNTGELFF

D: TRBD1
J: TRBJ1-5
size: once
V: TRBV29-1
DNA: TGCAGCGTTGCCGACAGGGGGGGTCAGCCCCAGCATTTT
CDR3: CSVADRGGQPQHF

D: TRBD1
J: TRBJ1-2
size: NA
V: TRBV7-9
DNA: TGTGCCAGCAGCCCGGGACAGGGGCTCCTCTATGGCTACACCTTC
CDR3: CASSPGQGLLYGYTF

D: NA
J: TRBJ2-7
size: NA
V: TRBV5-1
DNA: TGCGCCTGTCGAGAGGCGTCGGACGAGCAGTACTTC
CDR3: CACREASDEQYF

D: NA
J: TRBJ1-1
size: NA
V: TRBV7-9
DNA: TGTGCCAGCAGCTTAGAACAATCGAACACTGAAGCTTTCTTT
CDR3: CASSLEQSNTEAFF

D: TRBD2
J: TRBJ2-7
size: once
V: TRBV11-2
DNA: TGTGCCAGCAGCCCGGGACTAGAGCAGTACTTC
CDR3: CASSPGLEQYF

D: NA
J: TRBJ1-2
size: NA
V: TRBV27
DNA: TGTGCCAGCAGTTCCTCAAGGGGGGGGATCTATGGCTACACCTTC
CDR3: CASSSSRGGIYGYTF

D: NA
J: TRBJ1-2
size: few
V: TRBV30
DNA: TGTGCCTGGAGCGCCAATAAAGCGGCCTATGGCTACACCTTC
CDR3: CAWSANKAAYGYTF

D: NA
J: TRBJ2-3
size: NA
V: TRBV7-2
DNA: TGTGCCAGCAGCGTCCAGAGCACAGATACGCAGTATTTT
CDR3: CASSVQSTDTQYF

D: NA
J: TRBJ1-6
size: NA
V: TRBV7-8
DNA: TGTGCCAGCAGCTTAGCACGGACAGCCTGGGGGTCACCCCTCCACTTT
CDR3: CASSLARTAWGSPLHF

D: NA
J: TRBJ2-3
size: NA
V: TRBV5-1
DNA: TGCGCCAGCAGCTGGTCTAAATTCACAGATACGCAGTATTTT
CDR3: CASSWSKFTDTQYF

D: TRBD1
J: TRBJ2-1
size: NA
V: TRBV6-4
DNA: TGTGCCAGCCTTCTTCGAGACAGGGGTCGCAATGAGCAGTTCTTC
CDR3: CASLLRDRGRNEQFF

D: TRBD2
J: TRBJ2-7
size: NA
V: TRBV5-5
DNA: TGTGCCAGCAGCTCCTCGGGACTAGCGGGCGAGCAGTACTTC
CDR3: CASSSSGLAGEQYF

D: TRBD1
J: TRBJ1-4
size: NA
V: TRBV5-4
DNA: TGTGCCAGCAGCTTGTTGGGACAGAGTAATGAAAAACTGTTTTTT
CDR3: CASSLLGQSNEKLFF

D: NA
J: TRBJ2-7
size: NA
V: TRBV5-1
DNA: TGCGCCAGCAGCTTGGCGCCGACATACGAGCAGTACTTC
CDR3: CASSLAPTYEQYF

D: TRBD1
J: TRBJ2-1
size: NA
V: TRBV7-8
DNA: TGTGCCAGCAACCCGGGACAGGGGGACAATGAGCAGTTCTTC
CDR3: CASNPGQGDNEQFF

D: TRBD1
J: TRBJ2-7
size: medium-sized
V: TRBV7-2
DNA: TGTGCCAGCAGCTTAGGAGGACAGGGAAGGGAGCAGTACTTC
CDR3: CASSLGGQGREQYF

D: NA
J: TRBJ1-5
size: NA
V: TRBV7-2
DNA: TGTGCCAGCAGCTCGCAGGGTATGAGCAATCAGCCCCAGCATTTT
CDR3: CASSSQGMSNQPQHF

D: NA
J: TRBJ1-1
size: once
V: TRBV3-1/TRBV3-2
DNA: TGTGCCAGCGGGCCGGCAGCGAACACTGAAGCTTTCTTT
CDR3: CASGPAANTEAFF

D: NA
J: TRBJ1-6
size: NA
V: TRBV25-1
DNA: TGTGCCAGCAGTGATTTCAGGGTTACCCACTTT
CDR3: CASSDFRVTHF

D: TRBD1
J: TRBJ1-2
size: NA
V: TRBV28
DNA: TGTGCCAGCAGTATCGGGACAGGGAGGGTGGGCTATGGCTACACCTTC
CDR3: CASSIGTGRVGYGYTF

D: NA
J: TRBJ1-6
size: NA
V: TRBV27
DNA: TGTGCCAGCAGTTCCCGACAGAACCCATATAATTCACCCCTCCACTTT
CDR3: CASSSRQNPYNSPLHF

D: TRBD2
J: TRBJ2-5
size: NA
V: TRBV2
DNA: TGTGCCAGCACCCCGGGACTAGATGGAGAGACCCAGTACTTC
CDR3: CASTPGLDGETQYF

D: NA
J: TRBJ1-1
size: NA
V: TRBV7-2
DNA: TGTGCCAGCAGCTTTAATAGGGGCACTGAAGCTTTCTTT
CDR3: CASSFNRGTEAFF

D: TRBD2
J: TRBJ2-5
size: NA
V: TRBV29-1
DNA: TGCAGCGTTTCTGGACTAGCGGGGGATAAGACCCAGTACTTC
CDR3: CSVSGLAGDKTQYF

D: TRBD2
J: TRBJ2-7
size: NA
V: TRBV5-1
DNA: TGCGCCAGCAGCTCCCAAGCGGGGGGTACCTACGAGCAGTACTTC
CDR3: CASSSQAGGTYEQYF

D: NA
J: TRBJ1-2
size: once
V: TRBV5-6
DNA: TGTGCCAGCAGCTTTTCTGGAGGAGGTGGCTACACCTTC
CDR3: CASSFSGGGGYTF

D: TRBD1
J: TRBJ2-7
size: NA
V: TRBV6-5
DNA: TGTGCCAGCAGGGTGACAGGGGAGTCCTCCTACGAGCAGTACTTC
CDR3: CASRVTGESSYEQYF

D: NA
J: TRBJ1-1
size: NA
V: TRBV5-1
DNA: TGCGCCAGCAGCTTGGATCTTTCAGGGGTCAACACTGAAGCTTTCTTT
CDR3: CASSLDLSGVNTEAFF

D: NA
J: TRBJ2-5
size: NA
V: TRBV19
DNA: TGTGCCAGTAGTATAGTGGGCCGGGAATGGACCCAGTACTTC
CDR3: CASSIVGREWTQYF

D: NA
J: TRBJ1-2
size: NA
V: TRBV5-1
DNA: TGCGCCAGCAGCCCGGACGGGGGGGGTCCTCTCTATGGCTACACCTTC
CDR3: CASSPDGGGPLYGYTF

D: TRBD2
J: TRBJ2-1
size: NA
V: TRBV6-4
DNA: TGTGCCAGCAGTGTATCTAGCGGGGAATACAATGAGCAGTTCTTC
CDR3: CASSVSSGEYNEQFF

D: NA
J: TRBJ2-7
size: NA
V: TRBV6-1
DNA: TGTGCCAGCAGTGAAGTTGACATTTCCTACGAGCAGTACTTC
CDR3: CASSEVDISYEQYF